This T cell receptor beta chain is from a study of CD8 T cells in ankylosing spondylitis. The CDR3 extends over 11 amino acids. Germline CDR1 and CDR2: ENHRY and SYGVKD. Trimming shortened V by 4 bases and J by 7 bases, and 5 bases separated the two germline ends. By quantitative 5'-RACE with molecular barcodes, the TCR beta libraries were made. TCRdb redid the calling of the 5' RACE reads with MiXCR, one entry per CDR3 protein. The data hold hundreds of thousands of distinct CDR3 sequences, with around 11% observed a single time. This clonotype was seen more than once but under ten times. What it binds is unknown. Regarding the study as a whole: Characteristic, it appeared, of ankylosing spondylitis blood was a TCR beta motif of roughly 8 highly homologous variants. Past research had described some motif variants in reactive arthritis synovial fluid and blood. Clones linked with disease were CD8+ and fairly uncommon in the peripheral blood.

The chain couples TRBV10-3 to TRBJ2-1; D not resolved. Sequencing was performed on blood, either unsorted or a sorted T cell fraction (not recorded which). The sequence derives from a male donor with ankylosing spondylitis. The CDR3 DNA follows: TGTGCCATCAGTGCTTTTAATGAGCAGTTCTTC. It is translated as CAISAFNEQFF.